This T cell receptor (beta chain) is drawn from a study of beta chain features in type 1 diabetes. Overall study findings and caveats: Shorter TCRB CDR3s, moderately but significantly so, marked every one of the four CD4+ subsets in Type 1 diabetes patients. TCRB repertoires of naive, central memory and Treg cells appeared more similar among patients than among healthy donors.

Trimming took off 1 base at V and 0 bases at J, with 7 bases between the two ends. The CDR3 totals 14 residues. Germline V lookup: CDR1 SGHTA, CDR2 FQGNSA. Sequenced material consisted of expressed TCRB transcripts (all of the isolated RNA was reverse transcribed). Profiling relied on immunoSEQ multiplex PCR, and the TCRdb table lists in-frame clones only, not all of them. Altogether over 100,000 clones are present, about 17% being singletons, with the ten largest covering 2.3%. Turning to this clone: Its target is not known.

Sequencing was carried out using central memory CD4+ T cells from blood. J is TRBJ2-7 and V is TRBV7-2, with unresolved D. This receptor was obtained from a man aged 25 to 40 with type 1 diabetes. The DNA for the CDR3 is TGTGCCAGCAGCTTAGGCCGCAGCTCCTACGAGCAGTACTTC. It yields the protein CASSLGRSSYEQYF.